This entry lists 30 T cell receptor beta chains sequenced from one sample in a study of identical twins. TCRdb reanalysed the 5' RACE reads using MiXCR and keeps one entry per CDR3 protein. The sample includes about 700,000 distinct CDR3 sequences, around 6.1% of them seen just once. What was sequenced was naive T cells sorted from blood. All receptors come from a man between 18 and 35 years old in good health.

This clonotype was detected ten times or more. The gene calls are TRBV7-6 and TRBJ2-1, with D possibly TRBD1 on 6 matching bases. Trimming cost V 5 bases and J 2 bases, with 13 bases left between them. This CDR3 has 15 residues. The germline gives CDR1 SGHVS, CDR2 FNYEAQ. Written as DNA, the CDR3 is TGTGCCAGCAGCCCGGACAGACTAACCTACAATGAGCAGTTCTTC. As protein: CASSPDRLTYNEQFF.

This clonotype was counted a few times. The rearrangement joins TRBV5-1 to TRBJ2-6; 10 bases align to TRBD1. CDR3 size: 17 residues. The germline CDR1 and CDR2 sequences are SGHRS and YFSETQ. The J segment lost 4 bases and the V segment lost 4 bases, leaving 8 bases of the junction unmatched. The CDR3 nucleotides are TGCGCCAGCAGCCTACCCGGGACAGGGGCCGGGGCCAACGTCCTGACTTTC. Translated: CASSLPGTGAGANVLTF.

This clonotype has only a few counts. The CDR3 region has the DNA TGTGCCAGCAGTGGGTCCTTAACTAGCACAGATACGCAGTATTTT. This gives the protein CASSGSLTSTDTQYF. The V call is TRBV12-3 or TRBV12-4, the J call TRBJ2-3; D not certain. There are 15 residues in the CDR3. The ends were cut back, 5 bases at V and 0 bases at J, with 12 bases in the middle.

This clonotype was recorded many times. The chain links TRBV20-1 to TRBJ2-1; 9 nucleotides line up with TRBD2. The length of the CDR3 is 15 residues. Germline V gene sequence: CDR1 DFQATT, CDR2 SNEGSKA (reference sequence). Trimming removed 5 bases from V and 6 bases from J; junction bases left unmatched: 11. Written as DNA, the CDR3 is TGCAGTGCTGGCCTAGTAGCGGGAGTCCCCAATGAGCAGTTCTTC. It codes for CSAGLVAGVPNEQFF.

This clonotype was seen repeatedly, ten times or more. The chain carries TRBV6-1 and TRBJ2-3, with 11 bases matching TRBD2. The CDR3 totals 16 residues. CDR1 MNHNS and CDR2 SASEGT come from the germline V gene. Trimming removed 5 bases from V and 2 bases from J; junction bases left unmatched: 6. The CDR3 here is CASSTGTSGLTDTQYF. The CDR3 nucleotides are TGTGCCAGCAGTACGGGGACTAGCGGACTCACAGATACGCAGTATTTT.

The genes are TRBV24-1 and TRBJ1-2; the D gene is possibly TRBD1 (6 bases). V lost 2 bases to trimming and J lost 4 bases, with 13 bases between them. Per germline, CDR1 KGHDR and CDR2 SFDVKD. The CDR3 has 15 amino acids. CDR3 bases: TGTGCCACCAGTGATTCTCGACAGGCTCTCTATGGCTACACCTTC. Translation gives CATSDSRQALYGYTF.

This clonotype was observed at least ten times. The chain uses TRBV12-3 or TRBV12-4 and TRBJ2-4; 7 nucleotides line up with TRBD2. V was pared by 2 bases and J by 3 bases, with 10 bases of the junction left unmatched. The CDR3 has 17 residues. CDR3 region: CASSLIAGALDKNIQYF. CDR3 DNA sequence: TGTGCCAGCAGTTTAATTGCGGGAGCGTTGGACAAAAACATTCAGTACTTC.

This clonotype appeared a few times. This rearrangement joins TRBV20-1 to TRBJ2-7, with D unresolved. The CDR3 is 11 amino acids. CDR1 and CDR2 from the germline V gene are DFQATT and SNEGSKA (reference sequence). V was trimmed by 3 bases and J by 6 bases, leaving 9 bases between them. CDR3 amino acids: CSARWGAEQYV. DNA of the CDR3: TGCAGTGCTAGGTGGGGTGCCGAGCAGTACGTC.

This clonotype showed up many times. V and J are TRBV29-1 and TRBJ2-1, with 9 positions matching TRBD2. The length of the CDR3 is 16 residues. J gave up 7 bases and V 8 bases, and 18 bases lay outside the gene matches. Germline V CDR1 and CDR2: SQVTM, ANQGSEA. The CDR3, as DNA: TGCAGCTCCCGTAGGGGGGGAGCGGGAGGAAAAAATGAGCAGTTCTTC. Protein sequence: CSSRRGGAGGKNEQFF.

V usage is TRBV11-2 and J usage is TRBJ2-7; weak D call: TRBD2 (6 bases). The V and J ends lost 5 bases and 4 bases respectively, with 15 bases between them. The germline gives CDR1 SGHAT, CDR2 FQNNGV. This CDR3 has 14 amino acids. The CDR3 DNA reads as TGTGCCAGCAGCCCCGCGGGACGTGCTTACGAGCAGTACGTC. It yields the protein CASSPAGRAYEQYV.

The chain combines TRBV6-2 or TRBV6-3 with TRBJ1-2; D is uncertain. Germline V gene data show CDR1 as MNHEY and CDR2 as SVGEGT. The V and J ends lost 7 bases and 4 bases respectively, with 10 bases between them. This CDR3 region has 12 residues. The CDR3 loop is CASTDIAYGYTF. DNA for the CDR3: TGTGCCAGCACTGACATAGCCTATGGCTACACCTTC.

This clonotype came up many times. The rearrangement joins TRBV20-1 to TRBJ2-7, with D perhaps assigned TRBD1 or TRBD2 (5 bases each). The CDR3 totals 11 residues. The germline V gene has CDR1 DFQATT and CDR2 SNEGSKA (reference sequence). DNA of the CDR3: TGCAGTGCTCGAGAGGGGTTCGAGCAGTACGTC. Encoded protein: CSAREGFEQYV.

This clonotype has more than one count but fewer than ten. The chain recombines TRBV6-2 or TRBV6-3 with TRBJ2-2; 8 bases fit TRBD2. V trimming: 9 bases; J trimming: 0 bases; junction bases outside the gene matches: 6. Germline CDR1 is MNHEY and CDR2 is SVGEGT. The CDR3 is made up of 15 amino acids. This chain's CDR3 is CASGTSGANTGELFF. The CDR3 DNA sequence: TGTGCCAGTGGTACTAGCGGAGCGAACACCGGGGAGCTGTTTTTT.

This clonotype was counted between two and nine times. The chain carries TRBV7-3 and TRBJ2-3, with TRBD1 matching over 8 bases. This CDR3 region has 14 residues. Trimming removed 5 bases from V and 3 bases from J; junction bases left unmatched: 4. Per the germline V gene, CDR1 is SGHTA and CDR2 is FQGTGA. Here the CDR3 DNA reads TGTGCCAGCAGCCCAGGGGGCACGACAGATACGCAGTATTTT. Its translation: CASSPGGTTDTQYF.

Ten or more counts support this clonotype. This chain uses TRBV12-3 or TRBV12-4 with TRBJ2-2; 12 positions agree with TRBD2. With 7 bases clipped from V and 7 bases from J, the junction kept 4 bases outside the gene matches. There are 14 residues in the CDR3. CDR3 sequence reads: CASTLAGGIGELFF. In nucleotides, the CDR3 is TGTGCCAGCACACTAGCGGGAGGCATCGGGGAGCTGTTTTTT.

V gene TRBV9 combines with J gene TRBJ2-1; TRBD2 agrees at 9 bases. Trimming took 0 bases from V and 10 from J; bases not matched to a gene: 11. Germline V gives CDR1 SGDLS, CDR2 YYNGEE. The CDR3 spans 16 residues. Here the CDR3 DNA reads TGTGCCAGCAGCGTAGGGGGGGCTAGCGGGACTGGCGAGCAGTTCTTC. It translates to CASSVGGASGTGEQFF. Filled out from reference TRBV9 and TRBJ2-1, the complete variable domain reads DSGVTQTPKHLITATGQRVTLRCSPRSGDLSVYWYQQSLDQGLQFLIQYYNGEERAKGNILERFSAQQFPDLHSELNLSSLELGDSALYFCASSVGGASGTGEQFFGPGTRLTVL.

The table lists this clonotype with many counts. The V call is TRBV6-5, the J call TRBJ2-3, with TRBD2 matching over 14 bases. V lost 3 bases and J lost 1; bases outside the gene matches: 9. CDR1 and CDR2 from the germline V gene are MNHEY and SVGAGI. The CDR3 loop spans 19 amino acids. The CDR3 protein is CASSYSGRLAGGGTDTQYF. The CDR3 coding sequence is TGTGCCAGCAGTTATTCGGGCCGACTAGCGGGAGGGGGCACAGATACGCAGTATTTT.

This clonotype has just a few counts. The chain recombines TRBV29-1 with TRBJ2-5; TRBD1 agrees at 7 bases. The CDR3 spans 13 residues. Trimming at V came to 4 bases and at J to 14 bases, leaving 16 bases not matched to a gene. Germline V CDR1 and CDR2: SQVTM, ANQGSEA. This chain's CDR3 is CSVAPLTGAQGYF. The CDR3 nucleotides read TGCAGCGTTGCCCCCCTAACAGGGGCCCAAGGCTACTTC.

This clonotype was found a few times. This chain connects TRBV24-1 to TRBJ2-3; D not resolved. Germline-derived CDR1 and CDR2 are KGHDR and SFDVKD. The CDR3 extends over 13 amino acids. Trimming shortened V by 6 bases and J by 8 bases, and 14 bases separated the two germline ends. This chain's CDR3 is CATSPGPISTQYF. In nucleotides, the CDR3 is TGTGCCACCAGTCCCGGGCCTATCTCTACGCAGTATTTT.

This clonotype was seen ten or more times. The chain is built from TRBV27 and TRBJ1-3; 7 bases agree with TRBD1. The germline CDR1 and CDR2 sequences are MNHEY and SMNVEV (reference sequence). V was pared by 6 bases and J by 0 bases, with 5 bases of the junction left unmatched. The CDR3 is 15 amino acids. The CDR3, as DNA: TGTGCCAGCAGAGCCGGGACAGCCTCTGGAAACACCATATATTTT. Translation: CASRAGTASGNTIYF.

The chain joins TRBV12-3 or TRBV12-4 to TRBJ2-2, with D unresolved. With 1 base removed from V and 6 bases from J, the gap between germline ends came to 6 bases. The CDR3 extends over 13 amino acids. CDR3: CASSLGQPGELFF. The CDR3 DNA reads as TGTGCCAGCAGTTTAGGGCAGCCCGGGGAGCTGTTTTTT.

The chain employs TRBV5-1 and TRBJ2-5; D call uncertain. Germline loops: CDR1 SGHRS, CDR2 YFSETQ. This CDR3 contains 15 residues. Trimming took off 6 bases at V and 2 bases at J, with 17 bases between the two ends. The CDR3 region has the DNA TGCGCCAGCACTCCCCTGGGCGGAGCACAAGAGACCCAGTACTTC. Its translation is CASTPLGGAQETQYF.

This clonotype showed up just a few times. The CDR3 is CASTPRDNYNEQFF. The DNA for the CDR3 is TGTGCCAGCACCCCCCGGGACAACTACAATGAGCAGTTCTTC. This chain links TRBV6-1 with TRBJ2-1, with D tentatively TRBD1 (6 bases). The CDR3 has 14 amino acids. The germline gives CDR1 MNHNS, CDR2 SASEGT. Trimming left V 7 bases short and J 3 bases short, with 13 bases between.

This clonotype showed up many times. This chain uses TRBV6-4 with TRBJ2-1; weak D call: TRBD1 (5 bases). The CDR3 loop spans 16 amino acids. V was shortened by 4 bases and J by 0 bases, with 13 bases between the two germline ends. In germline, CDR1 is MRHNA, CDR2 SNTAGT. For the CDR3, the DNA is TGTGCCAGCAGTGGACTTACAGGAAGCTCCTACAATGAGCAGTTCTTC. Translation gives CASSGLTGSSYNEQFF.

This clonotype was observed at least ten times. The CDR3 loop reads CASGELYGYTF. The DNA of the CDR3 is TGTGCCAGCGGTGAGCTCTATGGCTACACCTTC. This chain links TRBV28 with TRBJ1-2, with D hard to call. V was clipped by 8 bases and J by 4 bases, with 8 bases between them. This CDR3 is built from 11 residues. Germline V gives CDR1 MDHEN, CDR2 SYDVKM.

The chain is built from TRBV11-2 and TRBJ2-7; D perhaps matches TRBD2 (6 bases). The CDR3 runs to 14 residues. Trimming shortened V by 5 bases and J by 3 bases, and 14 bases separated the two germline ends. CDR1 SGHAT and CDR2 FQNNGV come from the germline V gene. The CDR3 nucleotides are TGTGCCAGCAGCCCGCGGGGAGTGAACTACGAGCAGTACGTC. Translation: CASSPRGVNYEQYV.

The table lists this clonotype with many counts. The CDR3 DNA is TGCAGTGCGCCTAACGCAGCGAGCGGCACAGATACGCAGTATTTT. Protein: CSAPNAASGTDTQYF. The V gene is TRBV20-1, the J gene TRBJ2-3; no definite D call. This CDR3 comprises 15 residues. Germline CDR1 is DFQATT and CDR2 is SNEGSKA (reference sequence). Trimming left V 6 bases short and J 1 base short, with 17 bases between.

In this sample, this clonotype turned up many times. The chain has TRBV12-3 or TRBV12-4 and TRBJ2-1; 10 bases are shared with TRBD1. V lost 6 bases to trimming and J lost 5 bases; unmatched junction nucleotides: 7. The CDR3 is made up of 15 amino acids. CDR3 in DNA: TGTGCCAGCAGCCCCGGGACAGGGGTCAACAATGAGCAGTTCTTC. This gives the protein CASSPGTGVNNEQFF.

This clonotype was found many times. The rearrangement uses TRBV24-1 and TRBJ2-1; D may match TRBD1 or TRBD2 (7 bases each). Germline CDR1 and CDR2: KGHDR and SFDVKD. The CDR3 contains 16 residues. V shed 3 bases and J shed 4 bases, with 15 bases lying between them. Here the CDR3 DNA reads TGTGCCACCAGTGATACGCAGGGGGGGGCATACAATGAGCAGTTCTTC. Translated, it gives CATSDTQGGAYNEQFF.

In this sample, this clonotype turned up a few times. V is TRBV20-1 and J is TRBJ1-1, with a weak D call TRBD1 (5 bases). Germline V CDR1 and CDR2: DFQATT, SNEGSKA (reference sequence). The CDR3 is made up of 12 amino acids. V dropped 6 bases and J dropped 11 bases, with 19 bases sitting between them. In nucleotides, the CDR3 is TGCAGTGCAACCCGATCAGGGTTCGAGGCTTTCTTT. Amino acids: CSATRSGFEAFF.